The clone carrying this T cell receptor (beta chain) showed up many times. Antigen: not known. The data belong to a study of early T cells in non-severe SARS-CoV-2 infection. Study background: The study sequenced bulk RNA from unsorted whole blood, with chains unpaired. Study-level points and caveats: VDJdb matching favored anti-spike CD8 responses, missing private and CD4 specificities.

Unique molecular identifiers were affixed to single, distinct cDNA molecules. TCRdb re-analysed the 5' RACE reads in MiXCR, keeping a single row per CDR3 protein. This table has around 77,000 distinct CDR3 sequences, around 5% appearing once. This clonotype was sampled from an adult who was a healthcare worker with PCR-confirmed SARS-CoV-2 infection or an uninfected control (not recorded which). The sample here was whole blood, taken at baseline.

The CDR3 sequence is CASSAEAENSPLHF. In DNA, the CDR3 is TGTGCCAGCAGCGCGGAGGCAGAAAATTCACCCCTCCACTTT. This rearrangement joins TRBV5-4 to TRBJ1-6; D not resolved. The germline V gene has CDR1 SGHNT and CDR2 YYREEE (reference sequence). With 4 bases removed from V and 7 bases from J, the gap between germline ends came to 12 bases. The CDR3 totals 14 residues.